Shown below are 21 T cell receptor beta chains from a single sample sequenced in a study of OX40 agonist ivuxolimab in advanced cancers. The library was obtained by the immunoSEQ multiplex PCR assay. TCRdb stores this immuneACCESS table with in-frame sequences only. Part of the clones is absent; in the studies checked, under half of the shortfall reflects unresolved V genes, and no reason is known for the rest. This sample lists 45,000 to 75,000 clones; 75% to 85% were detected once. About 1% of the sample rests with the top ten. Sequencing was performed on CD4+ or CD8+ T cells sorted from blood, taken in a trial of the OX40 agonist ivuxolimab. These receptors were taken from an adult with an advanced solid tumor such as melanoma, head and neck, liver or kidney cancer.

The chain recombines TRBV28 with TRBJ1-2, with D possibly being TRBD1 (5 bases). The ends were cut back, 1 base at V and 3 bases at J, with 6 bases in the middle. Per germline, CDR1 MDHEN and CDR2 SYDVKM. This CDR3 region has 13 residues. The CDR3 region is CASSLLGDYGYTF. As DNA, the CDR3 is TGTGCCAGCAGTTTATTGGGGGACTATGGCTACACCTTC.

The gene calls are TRBV28 and TRBJ2-6; no firm D call. CDR3 length: 13 residues. The V gene lost 5 bases and the J gene lost 11 bases, with 13 bases spanning the gap. CDR1 is MDHEN, CDR2 SYDVKM, per germline. The CDR3 here is CASSPLLVHVLTF. The CDR3, as DNA: TGTGCCAGCAGTCCCCTTTTGGTTCACGTCCTGACTTTC.

The chain couples TRBV30 to TRBJ2-5, with D unclear. Looked up from germline, CDR1 is GTSNPN and CDR2 is SVGIG (reference sequence). Trimming left V 2 bases short and J 1 base short, with 8 bases between. This CDR3 spans 13 amino acids. The CDR3 nucleotides read TGTGCCTGGAGTTGGATTATCCAAGAGACCCAGTACTTC. Its protein is CAWSWIIQETQYF.

The V and J genes are TRBV2 and TRBJ2-3; possibly TRBD2 for D (6 bases). Germline V gives CDR1 SNHLY, CDR2 FYNNEI. V was clipped by 8 bases and J by 0 bases, with 12 bases between them. CDR3 length equals 14 residues. The CDR3 nucleotides are TGTGCCAGCTCGCGGGGTTCTAGCACAGATACGCAGTATTTT. Translating it yields CASSRGSSTDTQYF.

The chain employs TRBV30 and TRBJ1-6; perhaps TRBD1 as D (5 bases). Deletions cut 1 base from V and 8 bases from J, with 9 bases between. This CDR3 has 13 residues. Germline V gene sequence: CDR1 GTSNPN, CDR2 SVGIG (reference sequence). This CDR3 is CAWSAQGYSPLHF. The CDR3 DNA follows: TGTGCCTGGAGTGCCCAGGGCTATTCACCCCTCCACTTT.

In this sample, this clone turned up a few times. V and J are TRBV29-1 and TRBJ1-1, with unresolved D. Germline assignment: CDR1 SQVTM and CDR2 ANQGSEA. V lost 2 bases and J lost 3, with 7 bases in between. The CDR3 runs to 12 residues. The chain's CDR3 is CSVEFGDTEAFF. CDR3 bases: TGCAGCGTTGAATTCGGGGACACTGAAGCTTTCTTT.

A remark on this clone: The junction differs from germline at one of its ends, possibly a read error. The V and J genes are TRBV7-7 and TRBJ2-1, with a weak D call TRBD2 (5 bases). Germline lookup yields CDR1 SSHAT and CDR2 FNYEAQ (reference sequence). CDR3 length equals 15 residues. The CDR3: CASSPAGSTYNEQFF. Here the CDR3 DNA reads TGTGCTAGCAGTCCTGCGGGCTCCACTTACAATGAGCAGTTCTTC. Based on the CDR3 plus reference TRBV7-7 and TRBJ2-1, the full variable domain is GAGVSQSPRYKVTKRGQDVTLRCDPISSHATLYWYQQALGQGPEFLTYFNYEAQPDKSGLPSDRFSAERPEGSISTLTIQRTEQRDSAMYRCASSPAGSTYNEQFFGPGTRLTVL.

V usage is TRBV5-4 and J usage is TRBJ2-3; a weak D match, TRBD1 (6 bases). Trimming removed 0 bases at V and 2 bases at J, with 13 bases between. The CDR3 is 16 amino acids. In germline, CDR1 is SGHNT, CDR2 YYREEE (reference sequence). CDR3 in amino acids: CASSLEGGTNTDTQYF. The CDR3 coding sequence is TGTGCCAGCAGCTTGGAAGGGGGAACTAACACAGATACGCAGTATTTT.

This chain joins TRBV7-2 and TRBJ2-1, with D possibly TRBD2 on 7 matching bases. The CDR3 contains 15 residues. The V end lost 7 bases, the J end lost 4 bases, and 17 bases lay between the germline ends. The V gene's germline CDR1 is SGHTA and CDR2 FQGNSA. The CDR3 region has the DNA TGTGCCAGCACTGTGGGGGGGGGCCCTTACAATGAGCAGTTCTTC. Translating gives CASTVGGGPYNEQFF.

CDR3 loop: CASSLGFGQGAYEQYF. The CDR3 DNA sequence: TGTGCCAGCAGCTTAGGGTTCGGACAGGGGGCCTACGAGCAGTACTTC. V is TRBV13 and J is TRBJ2-7, with 10 bases fitting TRBD1. Germline-derived CDR1 and CDR2 are PRHDT and FYEKMQ (reference sequence). Trimming took 0 bases from V and 2 from J; bases not matched to a gene: 4. The CDR3 loop spans 16 amino acids.

The gene calls are TRBV21-1 and TRBJ2-4. TRBV21-1 is marked as a pseudogene. The CDR3 totals 20 residues. The CDR3 protein is CASSKVGTRGPPLAKNIQYF. CDR3 sequence (DNA): TGTGCCAGCAGCAAAGTGGGGACCCGGGGGCCGCCTCTAGCCAAAAATATTCAGTACTTC.

The J gene is TRBJ2-5, the V gene TRBV5-1; a possible D gene is TRBD2 (6 bases). The V end lost 3 bases, the J end lost 6 bases, and 18 bases lay between the germline ends. The CDR3 runs to 15 residues. The germline gives CDR1 SGHRS, CDR2 YFSETQ. The CDR3 DNA is TGCGCCAGCAGCTGGGCTCAGCAGGGCGGGAAGACCCAGTACTTC. This gives the protein CASSWAQQGGKTQYF.

In this sample, this clone turned up once. The chain recombines TRBV7-3 with TRBJ2-1; D might be TRBD1 (5 bases). V lost 5 bases and J 3 bases, leaving 32 bases between the germline ends. Germline-derived CDR1 and CDR2 are SGHTA and FQGTGA. This CDR3 contains 21 residues. CDR3: CASSPNVRWQGKIARYNEQFF. CDR3 nucleotides: TGTGCCAGCAGCCCCAATGTTCGTTGGCAGGGTAAAATAGCTCGCTACAATGAGCAGTTCTTC.

This chain connects TRBV4-1 to TRBJ2-5; D remains unclear. The DNA matches TRBJ2-7 better at its end, which makes the J call doubtful. There are 13 residues in the CDR3. Germline loops: CDR1 MGHRA, CDR2 YSYEKL. The CDR3 is CASSHVGKYEQYF. CDR3 nucleotide sequence: TGCGCCAGCAGCCACGTAGGAAAGTACGAGCAGTACTTC.

The J gene is TRBJ1-2, the V gene TRBV6-1, with D possibly being TRBD1 (5 bases). The CDR3 has 15 residues. Germline lookup yields CDR1 MNHNS and CDR2 SASEGT. V lost 2 bases and J 4 bases, leaving 14 bases between the germline ends. The CDR3: CASSEPGQYIYGYTF. CDR3 sequence (DNA): TGTGCCAGCAGTGAACCAGGACAATATATCTATGGCTACACCTTC.

This chain connects TRBV5-1 to TRBJ2-2; a possible D gene is TRBD1 (6 bases). With 3 bases removed from V and 6 bases from J, the gap between germline ends came to 18 bases. Germline CDR1 is SGHRS and CDR2 is YFSETQ. The CDR3 sequence is 16 residues long. This chain's CDR3 is CASSSQTGWGAGELFF. The CDR3 DNA is TGCGCCAGCAGCTCCCAAACAGGGTGGGGCGCCGGGGAGCTGTTTTTT.

In this sample, this clone turned up a few times. This chain joins TRBV27 and TRBJ2-2; D tentatively reads TRBD1 or TRBD2 (6 bases each). Germline V CDR1 and CDR2: MNHEY, SMNVEV (reference sequence). The CDR3 is made up of 16 amino acids. V lost 2 bases, J lost 5 bases, and 15 bases lay in between. For the CDR3, the DNA is TGTGCCAGCAGTTTAAGTTCGGGGGCGCGAACCGGGGAGCTGTTTTTT. Translating it yields CASSLSSGARTGELFF.

The chain recombines TRBV2 with TRBJ1-5, with a possible D match to TRBD1 (6 bases). The CDR3 loop spans 14 amino acids. V lost 5 bases and J 4 bases, leaving 12 bases between the germline ends. CDR1 SNHLY and CDR2 FYNNEI come from the germline V gene. CDR3 sequence: CASSPGTINQPQHF. The CDR3 DNA sequence: TGTGCCAGCAGTCCCGGGACAATAAATCAGCCCCAGCATTTT.

The CDR3 reads CASSQTDSNQPQHF. For the CDR3, the DNA is TGTGCCAGCAGCCAAACGGATAGCAATCAGCCCCAGCATTTT. The chain combines TRBV4-2 with TRBJ1-5; D call uncertain. The length of the CDR3 is 14 residues. CDR1 is LGHNA and CDR2 is YNFKEQ in the germline V gene. V gave up 2 bases and J gave up 0 bases, with 5 bases separating them.

This clone has just a few counts. This sequence joins TRBV6-1 and TRBJ1-4; D perhaps matches TRBD1 (6 bases). Germline V lookup: CDR1 MNHNS, CDR2 SASEGT. The CDR3 consists of 14 residues. V dropped 4 bases and J dropped 4 bases, with 10 bases sitting between them. CDR3 protein: CASSVLGGNEKLFF. The CDR3 nucleotides are TGTGCCAGCAGTGTGTTAGGGGGTAATGAAAAACTGTTTTTT.

The chain employs TRBV10-3 and TRBJ2-7; either TRBD1 or TRBD2 may supply D (5 bases each). The CDR3 loop spans 14 amino acids. Trimming took 10 bases from V and 4 from J, leaving 20 bases between them. CDR1 is ENHRY, CDR2 SYGVKD, per germline. CDR3: CASGGRPDPYEQYF. CDR3 coding DNA: TGTGCCAGTGGGGGAAGGCCAGACCCATACGAGCAGTACTTC.